These T cell receptor beta chains were read from a single sample in a study of radiotherapy plus CTLA-4 blockade in lung cancer. The method was immunoSEQ multiplex PCR; TCRdb's version includes in-frame clones alone and lacks a portion of them. Seen here are roughly 50,000 clones, over 75% observed once, and the top ten hold 7.8%. The source was peripheral blood, collected from a patient treated with radiotherapy plus ipilimumab. These receptors were collected from a human donor with non-small cell lung cancer whose response to radiotherapy plus ipilimumab could not be evaluated. Both conserved end residues are part of each CDR3. Fields, in order: D gene, V gene, J gene, clone size, CDR3 protein, CDR3 DNA. D genes are given only for firm matches. Clone size appears in some rows only: once, few, many, or a class for an expanded clone.

>TRBD2|TRBV19|TRBJ2-7|.
CASSKGELAGGPPYEQYF
TGTGCCAGTAGTAAGGGGGAGCTAGCGGGAGGGCCCCCCTACGAGCAGTACTTC
>TRBD1|TRBV19|TRBJ1-2|.
CASSVTGTGGRTYGYTF
TGTGCCAGTAGTGTAACCGGGACAGGGGGCCGCACCTATGGCTACACCTTC
>.|TRBV19|TRBJ1-5|.
CASSRFGQGNSNQPQHF
TGTGCCAGTAGCCGTTTCGGGCAGGGCAATAGCAATCAGCCCCAGCATTTT
>.|TRBV18|TRBJ1-1|.
CASSPRGRGDTEAFF
TGTGCCAGCTCACCAAGGGGACGGGGGGACACTGAAGCTTTCTTT
>.|TRBV7-9|TRBJ1-4|.
CASSLNGRREKLFF
TGTGCCAGCAGCTTAAACGGGAGGAGGGAAAAACTGTTTTTT
>.|TRBV27|TRBJ1-1|once
CASIDTVGTEAFF
TGTGCCAGCATTGACACCGTGGGCACTGAAGCTTTCTTT
>.|TRBV5-4|TRBJ1-2|.
CASNSMTANYGYTF
TGTGCCAGCAACTCTATGACAGCTAACTATGGCTACACCTTC
>TRBD2|TRBV7-9|TRBJ2-3|.
CASSPRTSGDPSTDTQYF
TGTGCCAGCAGCCCCCGGACTAGCGGGGACCCTAGCACAGATACGCAGTATTTT
>TRBD2|TRBV11-2|TRBJ2-1|.
CASSSAPSGRSAEQFF
TGTGCCAGCAGCTCAGCCCCTAGCGGGCGTTCTGCTGAGCAGTTCTTC
>.|TRBV6-5|TRBJ1-2|.
CASSAGYNSYGYTF
TGTGCCAGCAGTGCAGGGTATAACTCATATGGCTACACCTTC
>.|TRBV7-9|TRBJ2-1|.
CASSIRSSGSYNEQFF
TGTGCCAGCAGCATCCGTAGTAGCGGATCCTACAATGAGCAGTTCTTC
>.|TRBV20-1|TRBJ2-7|.
CSAKQVYEQYF
TGCAGTGCGAAACAGGTCTACGAGCAGTACTTC
>.|TRBV5-4|TRBJ1-2|.
CASSYDSNYGYTF
TGTGCCAGCAGCTACGACAGTAACTATGGCTACACCTTC
>.|TRBV29-1|TRBJ1-2|.
CSVEWGGGGYTF
TGCAGCGTTGAGTGGGGCGGTGGGGGCTACACCTTC
>TRBD1|TRBV7-2|TRBJ1-6|.
CASSSGQPIAPLHF
TGTGCCAGCAGCTCGGGACAGCCTATTGCACCCCTCCACTTT
>.|TRBV6-5|TRBJ1-1|.
CASSPTEYTEAFF
TGTGCCAGCAGTCCTACAGAGTACACTGAAGCTTTCTTT
>.|TRBV19|TRBJ2-1|.
CASSIDPGEKFYNEQFF
TGTGCCAGTAGTATAGATCCAGGGGAGAAATTCTACAATGAGCAGTTCTTC
>.|TRBV29-1|TRBJ1-1|.
CSAEGGPTEAFF
TGCAGCGCTGAGGGTGGGCCCACTGAAGCTTTCTTT
>.|TRBV7-2|TRBJ2-1|.
CASSFNPRNEQFF
TGTGCCAGCAGCTTTAATCCCCGGAATGAGCAGTTCTTC
>TRBD1|TRBV30|TRBJ1-5|.
CAWSIGTVNQPQHF
TGTGCCTGGAGTATAGGGACAGTCAATCAGCCCCAGCATTTT
>TRBD1|TRBV7-2|TRBJ1-2|.
CASSSGQGIGYGYTF
TGTGCCAGCAGCTCGGGACAGGGAATCGGCTATGGCTACACCTTC